This TCR beta chain was sequenced in a study of a mutant IDH1 vaccine in newly diagnosed glioma (dated by TCRdb to the early 2020s). Concerning the study at large: Vaccination was initiated 4-6 weeks after radiotherapy alone, or concurrently with temozolomide cycles in the chemotherapy-containing groups. Of the roughly 30 treated patients, 62.5% were male and around 40% were female, and the mean age was approximately 40 years. Before enrollment, patients had received standard therapy of radiotherapy alone, temozolomide alone, or radiochemotherapy with temozolomide; most received the combination. Peripheral blood was collected at six visits: V03 (baseline), V05, V07, V10, V12 and V13. Visit V12 was the week-35 safety follow-up and visit V13 was the week-47 end of study. Longitudinal TCRB deep sequencing was done for 25 treated patients, wherever samples were available for exploratory analyses. The research as a whole found: The authors stated that sample limitations prevented analyses of patient blood samples from being reproduced. Immune responses induced by the vaccine were seen in around 93% of patients across multiple MHC alleles. Pseudoprogression seemed to be unrelated to changes in the top peripheral T cell clonotypes found by TCRB sequencing. Selection of PBMC samples for TCRB deep sequencing was based on availability.

Concerning this clone: Its recognized antigen is unknown. Nothing much larger sits one base from this clone, and base qualities are not available.

CDR1 and CDR2 (SGDLS, YYNGEE) derive from the germline V gene. The CDR3 runs 11 residues from the cysteine to the phenylalanine. The only DNA kept is the CDR3, 33 bases in frame from the first base. Relative to germline, V is 3 bases shorter and J is 8 bases shorter, with 8 bases between their ends. Read against the paper, the sample's time point label means: week 35, safety follow-up. Each vaccine dose was 300 ug of a 20-mer mutant IDH1 peptide in Montanide, given subcutaneously with topical imiquimod. Across visits V03 through V10, patients got a total of eight vaccinations, given in weeks 1, 3, 5, 7, 11, 15, 19 and 23. Newly diagnosed WHO grade 3 or 4 IDH1-mutant astrocytomas showing loss of nuclear ATRX were present in the donors. The samples were drawn from NOA16, a multicentre, single-arm, open-label phase I trial in Germany that tested a mutant IDH1 peptide vaccine in humans for the first time. Genomic DNA for TCRB sequencing was extracted from EDTA blood using the DNeasy Blood and Tissue Kit.

The library was produced with the immunoSEQ multiplex PCR assay. Rearranged TCR beta chain sequences were amplified with the hsTCRB Kit following the manufacturer's protocol. TCRB libraries were sequenced on an Illumina MiSeq. The original pipeline was this. The proprietary platform of the kit vendor was used for demultiplexing, trimming and gene mapping. Entries here come from immuneACCESS through TCRdb and include only in-frame sequences with V and J called. Some clones fail to appear in such tables; in the studies checked, an unresolved V gene covers under half of the shortfall, and the cause of the remainder is unknown. D and trimming come from the DNA, and the V and J calls and clone size come from that table. The sample includes some 42,000 clones, with roughly four fifths observed a single time. Of the sample, under 6% falls within the top ten clones.

Recombination linked TRBV9 to TRBJ1-1, with no confident D gene call. This TCR was recovered from a woman between 50 and 59 years old with glioma. The sequencing here drew on PBMCs, taken from a glioma patient whose treatment included an IDH1 peptide vaccine. The sequenced DNA: TGTGCCAGCAGCGGAGGGAAGGAAGCTTTCTTT. Its translation is CASSGGKEAFF.